This T cell receptor (beta chain) was sequenced during a study of cytomegalovirus exposure and HLA in healthy donors. Study overall: A subsequent analysis reported that the 120 or so validation repertoires were produced on the same platform that had also been used for the roughly 710 first-cohort repertoires. General observations from the study: Overall, roughly 160 TCR beta chains were annotated as cytomegalovirus-associated. In vitro data verified a few CMV-associated chains as specific for CMV antigens.

On this clone: The antigen remains undetermined.

Germline CDR1 reads GTSNPN; CDR2 reads SVGIG (reference sequence). V lost 2 bases, J lost 8 bases, and 18 bases lay in between. CDR3 length: 14 amino acids. Sequencing used immunoSEQ multiplex PCR; TCRdb keeps in-frame clones, though not all of them. The table has around 130,000 clones, roughly 90% seen once. The chain combines TRBV30 with TRBJ1-2; D is unclear. The sequence was collected from a young man in good health and CMV-seronegative. Specimen: PBMCs. In DNA form, the CDR3 reads TGTGCCTGGAGTAGTCTTTACCTCCCGGGGGGCTACACCTTC. Its translation is CAWSSLYLPGGYTF.